The clone carrying this T cell receptor beta chain was detected many times. The entry originates in a study of blood T cells in healthy people across ages. The CDR3 is 13 amino acids. V was pared by 7 bases and J by 2 bases, with 9 bases between. Primers used in a second PCR of roughly 7 to 12 cycles were a sample-barcoded 5' primer and a J-beta primer mix. Each CDR3 protein gets one entry after TCRdb re-called the 5' RACE reads with MiXCR. The sample shows about 720,000 distinct CDR3 sequences, about a fifth of them seen only once. The V and J genes are TRBV12-3 or TRBV12-4 and TRBJ1-5; D remains ambiguous. The receptor was isolated from a man in his 70s in good health. Sample: blood. CDR3 coding DNA: TGTGCCAGCACGACCATCGGCAATCAGCCCCAGCATTTT. Its translation: CASTTIGNQPQHF.